This TCR beta chain is drawn from a study of human T cells and chemical hapten exposure. From the RACE reads, TCRdb called clonotypes with MiXCR, one entry per CDR3 protein. The sample yields a few hundred thousand distinct CDR3 sequences, about 6.3% seen once. Noted time point: patch test 2, 6 weeks after DPC sensitization. Treatment meaning: therapeutic diphenylcyclopropenone sensitization with weekly scalp DPC. This clonotype was seen only a few times. V was cut by 6 bases and J by 3 bases, with 12 bases left in between. Germline V CDR1 and CDR2: MNHEY, SVGEGT. The CDR3 runs 14 residues. This sequence originates from a woman aged 18-29 years with alopecia areata. Some clones in this sample may be carry-over from other donors' samples. Material: whole blood, obtained in connection with sensitization to the hapten diphenylcyclopropenone (DPC). The chain carries TRBV6-2 or TRBV6-3 and TRBJ1-5, with a weak D call TRBD1 (5 bases). The CDR3 loop reads CASSYRQNNQPQHF. DNA for the CDR3: TGTGCCAGCAGCTACAGACAGAACAATCAGCCCCAGCATTTT.